This TCR beta chain was found in a study of cytomegalovirus exposure and HLA in healthy donors. Worth noting for this clone: The antigen is undetermined.

Regarding the study as a whole: Reports described diagnosis of cytomegalovirus status by the classifier as highly specific and sensitive. Common viral pathogens seemed, in a later analysis, to connect with several of the most significant clusters. Reportedly, a later analysis found an Asian-associated ancestry cluster had fewer N-insertions than the roughly 700-donor mean.

Amplification used 60 Vbeta primers and 13 Jbeta primers. TCRdb's copy holds only in-frame clones and misses some; the assay was immunoSEQ multiplex PCR. The repertoire holds about 170,000 clones, about 72% seen once, with about 2.5% in the top ten. Germline values: CDR1 LNHDA, CDR2 SQIVND (reference sequence). V gave up 5 bases and J gave up 1 base; unmatched junction bases: 4. There are 16 residues in the CDR3. V is TRBV19 and J is TRBJ1-5; 11 nucleotides match TRBD1. Specimen: PBMCs. The receptor comes from a human donor in good health. CDR3 DNA sequence: TGTGCCAGTAGTCGGACAGGGGGCGGAAGCAATCAGCCCCAGCATTTT. This sequence encodes CASSRTGGGSNQPQHF.